This TCR beta chain was sequenced for a study of T-cell memory formation after mild COVID-19. Looking at the study overall: Clusters of TCRs were largely donor specific.

The table lists this clonotype with a few counts. Its antigen is unknown. Study outcomes and limitations: Several responding clones turned up in pre-infection memory, indicating that cross-reactive memory may have taken part. Balance between CD4 and CD8 was seen in clones contracting day 15 to 85, and a CD4+ lean was seen in later expanders.

There are 12 residues in the CDR3. Germline lookup yields CDR1 WNHNN and CDR2 SYGVQD (reference sequence). V dropped 2 bases and J dropped 10; count of bases not matched to a gene: 4. Barcoded TCR alpha and TCR beta cDNA libraries with UMIs came from 5'RACE using constant-segment primers. TCRdb re-analysed the 5' RACE reads in MiXCR, keeping a single row per CDR3 protein. The sample consists of 380,000 or so distinct CDR3 sequences, approximately 15% of them appearing once. This sequence joins TRBV10-1 and TRBJ1-1; 7 positions agree with TRBD1. This receptor was obtained from a man between 18 and 35 years old who had mild COVID-19 (a few samples of this study predate the infection). Cell type and time point are not known. Specimen: PBMCs or a T cell subset sorted from them (not recorded which). The CDR3 here is CASSEQTGIAFF. The CDR3 DNA reads as TGCGCCAGCAGTGAGCAGACAGGGATAGCTTTCTTT.